Each of the 19 T cell receptor beta chains below was sequenced from the same sample in a study of brain T cells in children with intractable seizures. Only in-frame clones appear in the TCRdb table, and some are missing; sequencing was by immunoSEQ multiplex PCR. This table holds 300,000 to 400,000 clones, more than 85% found once. Noted time point: blood from clinic visit 5 months post-surgery; TSC patient then seizure free. Source: peripheral blood, taken less than 6 months after surgery. These receptors were obtained from a boy in the first two years of life with tuberous sclerosis and intractable seizures.

J is TRBJ1-2 and V is TRBV7-2, with no clear D. V dropped 1 base and J dropped 3 bases, with 6 bases sitting between them. The CDR3 has 13 residues. Germline loops: CDR1 SGHTA, CDR2 FQGNSA. CDR3 sequence: CASSLVSYYGYTF. In DNA form, the CDR3 reads TGTGCCAGCAGCTTAGTCAGCTACTATGGCTACACCTTC.

The chain carries TRBV4-1 and TRBJ2-1; D possibly corresponds to TRBD2 (6 bases). Germline-derived CDR1 and CDR2 are MGHRA and YSYEKL. This CDR3 comprises 14 residues. With 4 bases removed from V and 5 bases from J, the gap between germline ends came to 12 bases. In DNA form, the CDR3 reads TGCGCCAGCAGCCCCGAGACTAGGAACAATGAGCAGTTCTTC. It yields the protein CASSPETRNNEQFF.

The chain joins TRBV30 to TRBJ1-4; D possibly corresponds to TRBD1 (6 bases). Looked up from germline, CDR1 is GTSNPN and CDR2 is SVGIG (reference sequence). V was shortened by 5 bases and J by 3 bases, with 16 bases between the two germline ends. This CDR3 has 15 residues. CDR3 sequence: CAWDAAGQPNEKLFF. Written as DNA, the CDR3 is TGTGCCTGGGATGCGGCCGGACAGCCTAATGAAAAACTGTTTTTT. The complete variable domain, with remaining parts taken from reference TRBV30 and TRBJ1-4, reads SQTIHQWPATLVQPVGSPLSLECTVEGTSNPNLYWYRQAAGRGLQLLFYSVGIGQISSEVPQNLSASRPQDRQFILSSKKLLLSDSGFYLCAWDAAGQPNEKLFFGSGTQLSVL.

This rearrangement joins TRBV30 to TRBJ2-2; D unclear. This CDR3 has 13 residues. CDR1 is GTSNPN and CDR2 is SVGIG in the germline V gene (reference sequence). Trimming pared 2 bases from V and 2 bases from J, leaving 6 bases between. The CDR3 DNA sequence: TGTGCCTGGAGTCCCGTAAACACCGGGGAGCTGTTTTTT. As protein: CAWSPVNTGELFF.

The CDR3 protein is CASSLSGVSTDTQYF. The CDR3 DNA follows: TGTGCCAGCAGCTTAAGCGGCGTAAGCACAGATACGCAGTATTTT. This chain connects TRBV7-3 to TRBJ2-3; D remains unclear. Per germline, CDR1 SGHTA and CDR2 FQGTGA. V lost 1 base and J lost 0, with 8 bases in between. This CDR3 comprises 15 residues.

This chain uses TRBV21-1 with TRBJ2-1; TRBD2, the D gene given by the table, was not confirmed from the DNA. TRBV21-1 is described as a pseudogene. The CDR3 is made up of 23 amino acids. The chain's CDR3 is CASSKSGLAGGVHRHPKYNEQFF. The CDR3 nucleotides read TGTGCCAGCAGCAAATCGGGTCTAGCGGGGGGGGTTCACAGACACCCCAAATACAATGAGCAGTTCTTC.

The rearrangement uses TRBV30 and TRBJ2-7; 13 nucleotides agree with TRBD2. J was trimmed by 4 bases and V by 0 bases; bases with no gene match: 9. The CDR3 extends over 17 amino acids. Looked up from germline, CDR1 is GTSNPN and CDR2 is SVGIG (reference sequence). The CDR3 DNA is TGTGCCTGGAGTGTACCCCGGACTAGCGGGGGAGCTTACGAGCAGTACTTC. The encoded protein is CAWSVPRTSGGAYEQYF.

The chain combines TRBV5-1 with TRBJ2-6; D perhaps matches TRBD2 (6 bases). The V end lost 0 bases, the J end lost 2 bases, and 9 bases lay between the germline ends. The CDR3 spans 16 residues. Germline-derived CDR1 and CDR2 are SGHRS and YFSETQ. The CDR3, as DNA: TGCGCCAGCAGCTTGGGAGGGACTGCTGGGGCCAACGTCCTGACTTTC. Its protein is CASSLGGTAGANVLTF. The full variable domain, rest sourced from reference TRBV5-1 and TRBJ2-6, is KAGVTQTPRYLIKTRGQQVTLSCSPISGHRSVSWYQQTPGQGLQFLFEYFSETQRNKGNFPGRFSGRQFSNSRSEMNVSTLELGDSALYLCASSLGGTAGANVLTFGAGSRLTVL.

The chain is built from TRBV24-1 and TRBJ1-1, with TRBD1 as a possible D gene (6 bases). With 7 bases removed from V and 3 bases from J, the gap between germline ends came to 8 bases. The CDR3 consists of 12 residues. Looked up from germline, CDR1 is KGHDR and CDR2 is SFDVKD. The CDR3: CATRRGDTEAFF. Here the CDR3 DNA reads TGTGCCACCAGGAGGGGGGACACTGAAGCTTTCTTT.

As to this clone: This CDR3 is also generated by other DNA sequences in the sample. The rearrangement uses TRBV27 and TRBJ1-1, with D perhaps TRBD1 (6 bases). This CDR3 is 14 amino acids long. The V end lost 3 bases, the J end lost 0 bases, and 8 bases lay between the germline ends. CDR1 is MNHEY and CDR2 is SMNVEV in the germline V gene (reference sequence). The CDR3 here is CASSLGGLNTEAFF. The CDR3 nucleotides are TGTGCCAGCAGTTTGGGGGGGCTGAACACTGAAGCTTTCTTT.

The chain joins TRBV15 to TRBJ1-1; 7 bases are a match to TRBD1. Losses at the gene ends were 5 bases for V and 4 bases for J; bases not matched to a gene: 10. CDR1 and CDR2 from the germline V gene are LNHNV and YYDKDF (reference sequence). This CDR3 spans 15 amino acids. Here the CDR3 DNA reads TGTGCCACCAGCCCCCGGAACAGGGGCTCCACTGAAGCTTTCTTT. Protein product: CATSPRNRGSTEAFF.

The chain uses TRBV7-2 and TRBJ2-3; the D is unclear. This CDR3 has 14 amino acids. With 2 bases removed from V and 0 bases from J, the gap between germline ends came to 6 bases. In germline, CDR1 is SGHTA, CDR2 FQGNSA. CDR3 DNA sequence: TGTGCCAGCAGCTTATGGCTAAGCACAGATACGCAGTATTTT. Translation gives CASSLWLSTDTQYF.

The chain employs TRBV15 and TRBJ2-5, with D uncertain. CDR1 LNHNV and CDR2 YYDKDF come from the germline V gene (reference sequence). V lost 1 base, J lost 2 bases, and 8 bases lay in between. This CDR3 region has 14 residues. The chain's CDR3 is CATSRGDTQETQYF. The DNA for the CDR3 is TGTGCCACCAGCAGAGGAGACACACAAGAGACCCAGTACTTC.

V gene TRBV2 combines with J gene TRBJ1-2; D remains unclear. Germline V lookup: CDR1 SNHLY, CDR2 FYNNEI. Trimming stripped 3 bases from V and 4 bases from J, with 9 bases between. This CDR3 spans 13 amino acids. The DNA of the CDR3 is TGTGCCAGCAGTGACGCAGCTTTCTATGGCTACACCTTC. This sequence encodes CASSDAAFYGYTF.

This clone appeared a few times. The CDR3 coding sequence is TGTGCCAGCAGCTTAGACAGCTATAATTCACCCCTCCACTTT. Its translation is CASSLDSYNSPLHF. The rearrangement links TRBV11-3 to TRBJ1-6; the D is unclear. Per the germline V gene, CDR1 is SGHNT and CDR2 is YENEEA. The CDR3 is 14 residues long. V was trimmed by 0 bases and J by 3 bases, leaving 3 bases between them. The full variable domain, completed using reference TRBV11-3 and TRBJ1-6, is EAGVVQSPRYKIIEKKQPVAFWCNPISGHNTLYWYLQNLGQGPELLIRYENEEAVDDSQLPKDRFSAERLKGVDSTLKIQPAELGDSAVYLCASSLDSYNSPLHFGNGTRLTVT.

The V call is TRBV19, the J call TRBJ1-1; the D is unclear. Trimming took 3 bases from V and 7 from J, leaving 9 bases between them. Looked up from germline, CDR1 is LNHDA and CDR2 is SQIVND (reference sequence). The CDR3 has 12 residues. The CDR3 coding sequence is TGTGCCAGTAGTATTTATTGGAATGAAGCTTTCTTT. Translated, it gives CASSIYWNEAFF. Together with reference TRBV19 and TRBJ1-1, the CDR3 gives the full variable domain: DGGITQSPKYLFRKEGQNVTLSCEQNLNHDAMYWYRQDPGQGLRLIYYSQIVNDFQKGDIAEGYSVSREKKESFPLTVTSAQKNPTAFYLCASSIYWNEAFFGQGTRLTVV.

This sequence joins TRBV10-3 and TRBJ2-7, with D maybe TRBD2 (6 bases). The CDR3 runs to 13 residues. V lost 6 bases to trimming and J lost 0 bases, with 9 bases between them. The germline V gene encodes CDR1 ENHRY and CDR2 SYGVKD. DNA of the CDR3: TGTGCCATCAGGGACGGGAGCTCCTACGAGCAGTACTTC. As protein: CAIRDGSSYEQYF.

The V gene is TRBV6-5, the J gene TRBJ2-5; TRBD1 might be the D (5 bases). Germline CDR1 reads MNHEY; CDR2 reads SVGAGI. The CDR3 runs 12 residues. V gave up 10 bases and J gave up 7 bases, with 16 bases separating them. Written as DNA, the CDR3 is TGTGCCACCCAGGGTGTAACGGGGACCCAGTACTTC. Protein sequence: CATQGVTGTQYF.

This chain uses TRBV28 with TRBJ1-5; the D gene is possibly TRBD1 (5 bases). This CDR3 is 16 amino acids long. Trimming left V 2 bases short and J 1 base short, with 12 bases between. In germline, CDR1 is MDHEN, CDR2 SYDVKM. The CDR3 loop reads CASSLITGVSNQPQHF. In nucleotides, the CDR3 is TGTGCCAGCAGTTTAATAACAGGAGTAAGCAATCAGCCCCAGCATTTT.